This T cell receptor beta chain stems from a study of T cell clones after liver transplantation. Study summary: Tolerant meant at least one year fully off immunosuppression without liver enzymes above twice normal.

The protocol was immunoSEQ multiplex PCR, while the TCRdb copy is restricted to in-frame clones and leaves out a portion. The top ten clones hold 35% of a sample with tens of thousands of clones, more than 65% of them seen once. Germline V gene data show CDR1 as SGDLS and CDR2 as YYNGEE. CDR3 length: 17 amino acids. Unmatched junction bases numbered 13, after V lost 3 bases and J lost 3 bases. The sequence derives from a human patient who received a liver transplant. Some T cells here may be from the graft donor. The chain carries TRBV9 and TRBJ2-3, with 7 bases aligning to TRBD2. The starting material was CD8+ T cells from blood, obtained 54 months after liver transplant. The CDR3 protein is CASSAEGGGGGTDTQYF. CDR3 nucleotide sequence: TGTGCCAGCAGCGCGGAGGGAGGTGGGGGGGGAACAGATACGCAGTATTTT.